This record concerns one T cell receptor (beta chain) sequence. The antigen is unknown. This record belongs to a study of T cell responses to AZD1222 COVID-19 vaccine. Broader study findings: Variant regions that are unmutated are reportedly the target of nearly half of spike-specific TCRs. Distributed over spike, vaccine-associated CD4 TCRs predominated at 160-218 and 743-854. At baseline, just six or seven AZD1222 recipients tested seropositive.

TCRdb keeps only in-frame clones here, not all; method: immunoSEQ multiplex PCR. The data hold 75,000 to 95,000 clones, with roughly 81% observed a single time. Losses at the gene ends were 5 bases for V and 3 bases for J; bases not matched to a gene: 3. The CDR3 loop spans 14 amino acids. The germline V gene encodes CDR1 WNHNN and CDR2 SYGVQD (reference sequence). This receptor was identified in an adult in good health. The chain carries TRBV10-1 and TRBJ2-3; 9 nucleotides line up with TRBD1. The sequencing here drew on peripheral blood, taken on day 0 of AZD1222 vaccination. CDR3 nucleotide sequence: TGCGCCAGCAGTCGGGACAGGGTTACAGATACGCAGTATTTT. Encoded protein: CASSRDRVTDTQYF.